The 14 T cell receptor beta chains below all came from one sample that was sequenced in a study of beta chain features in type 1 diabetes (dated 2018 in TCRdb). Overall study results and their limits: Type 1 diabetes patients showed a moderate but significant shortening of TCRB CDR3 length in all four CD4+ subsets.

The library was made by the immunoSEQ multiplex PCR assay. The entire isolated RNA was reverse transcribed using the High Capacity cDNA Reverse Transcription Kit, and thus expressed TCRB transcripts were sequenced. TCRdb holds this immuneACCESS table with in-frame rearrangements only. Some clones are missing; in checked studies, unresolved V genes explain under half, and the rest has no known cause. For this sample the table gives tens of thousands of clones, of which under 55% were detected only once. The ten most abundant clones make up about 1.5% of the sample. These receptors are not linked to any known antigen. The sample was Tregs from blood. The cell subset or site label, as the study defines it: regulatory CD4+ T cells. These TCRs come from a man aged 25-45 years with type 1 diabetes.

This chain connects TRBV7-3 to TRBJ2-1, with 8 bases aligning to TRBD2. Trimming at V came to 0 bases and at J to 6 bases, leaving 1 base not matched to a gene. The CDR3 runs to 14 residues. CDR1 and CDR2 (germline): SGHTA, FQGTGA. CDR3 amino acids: CASSLTGTSNEQFF. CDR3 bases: TGTGCCAGCAGCTTAACTGGGACTAGCAATGAGCAGTTCTTC.

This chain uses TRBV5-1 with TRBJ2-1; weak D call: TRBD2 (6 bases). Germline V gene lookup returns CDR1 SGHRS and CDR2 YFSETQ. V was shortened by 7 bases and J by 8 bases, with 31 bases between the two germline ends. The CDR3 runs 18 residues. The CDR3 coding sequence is TGCGCCAGCGGAAGATCTCCGGGACTCCCCAACTACGTCGATGAGCAGTTCTTC. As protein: CASGRSPGLPNYVDEQFF.

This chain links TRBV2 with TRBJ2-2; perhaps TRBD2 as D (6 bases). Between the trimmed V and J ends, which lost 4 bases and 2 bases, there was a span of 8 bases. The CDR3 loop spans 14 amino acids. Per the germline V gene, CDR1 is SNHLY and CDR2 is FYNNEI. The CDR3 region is CASSVEGNTGELFF. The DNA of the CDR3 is TGTGCCAGCAGTGTGGAGGGTAACACCGGGGAGCTGTTTTTT.

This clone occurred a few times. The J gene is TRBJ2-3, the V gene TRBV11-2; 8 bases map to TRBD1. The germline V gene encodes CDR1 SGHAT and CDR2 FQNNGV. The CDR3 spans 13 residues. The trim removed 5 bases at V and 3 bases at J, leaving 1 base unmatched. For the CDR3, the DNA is TGTGCCAGCAGCCGGACAGGGACAGATACGCAGTATTTT. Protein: CASSRTGTDTQYF.

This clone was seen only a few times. The chain's CDR3 is CASSSTGRDTGELFF. The CDR3 region has the DNA TGTGCCAGCAGCTCGACGGGGAGGGACACCGGGGAGCTGTTTTTT. This chain uses TRBV7-8 with TRBJ2-2, with 7 bases matching TRBD2. CDR1 is SGHVS and CDR2 is FQNEAQ in the germline V gene. The CDR3 is 15 residues long. The junction had 5 bases not matched to a gene; V was cut back by 4 bases and J by 3 bases.

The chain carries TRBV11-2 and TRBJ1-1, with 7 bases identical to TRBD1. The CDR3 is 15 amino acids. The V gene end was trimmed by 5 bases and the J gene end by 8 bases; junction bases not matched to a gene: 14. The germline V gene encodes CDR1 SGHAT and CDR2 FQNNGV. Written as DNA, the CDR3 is TGTGCCAGCAGCCCGACGGGACAGTCTCTTAAGGAAGCTTTCTTT. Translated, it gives CASSPTGQSLKEAFF.

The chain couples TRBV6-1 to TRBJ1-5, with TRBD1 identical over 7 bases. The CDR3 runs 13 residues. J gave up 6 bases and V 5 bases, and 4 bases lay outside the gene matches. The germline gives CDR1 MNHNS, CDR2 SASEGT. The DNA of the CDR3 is TGTGCCAGCAGTCGGACAGGTTCTCAGCCCCAGCATTTT. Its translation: CASSRTGSQPQHF.

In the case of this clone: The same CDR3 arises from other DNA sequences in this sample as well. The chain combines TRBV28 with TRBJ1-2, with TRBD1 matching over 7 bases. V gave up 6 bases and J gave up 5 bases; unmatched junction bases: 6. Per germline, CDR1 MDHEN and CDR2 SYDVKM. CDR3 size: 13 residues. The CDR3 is CASSPGQSYGYTF. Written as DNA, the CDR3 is TGTGCCAGCAGCCCGGGACAGTCTTATGGCTACACCTTC.

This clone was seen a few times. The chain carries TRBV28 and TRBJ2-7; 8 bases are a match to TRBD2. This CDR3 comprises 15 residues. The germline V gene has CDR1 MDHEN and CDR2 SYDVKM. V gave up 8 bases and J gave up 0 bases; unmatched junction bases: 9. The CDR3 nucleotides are TGTGCCAGCCCGGGGCCGGGGGGGAGCTCCTACGAGCAGTACTTC. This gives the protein CASPGPGGSSYEQYF.

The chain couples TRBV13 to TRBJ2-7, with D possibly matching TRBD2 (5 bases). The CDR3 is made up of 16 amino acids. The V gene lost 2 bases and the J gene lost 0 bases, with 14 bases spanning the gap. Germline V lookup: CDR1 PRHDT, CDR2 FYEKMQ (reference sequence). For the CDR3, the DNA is TGTGCCAGCAGCTTACGGCGTACTAGGAGCTCCTACGAGCAGTACTTC. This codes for CASSLRRTRSSYEQYF. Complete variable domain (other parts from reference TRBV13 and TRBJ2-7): AAGVIQSPRHLIKEKRETATLKCYPIPRHDTVYWYQQGPGQDPQFLISFYEKMQSDKGSIPDRFSAQQFSDYHSELNMSSLELGDSALYFCASSLRRTRSSYEQYFGPGTRLTVT.

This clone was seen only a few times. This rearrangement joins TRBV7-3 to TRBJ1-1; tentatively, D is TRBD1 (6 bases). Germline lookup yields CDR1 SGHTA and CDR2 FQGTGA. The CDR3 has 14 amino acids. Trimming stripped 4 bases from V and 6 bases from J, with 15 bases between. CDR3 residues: CASSSTGFSSEAFF. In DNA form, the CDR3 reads TGTGCCAGCAGCTCCACAGGGTTCTCATCTGAAGCTTTCTTT.

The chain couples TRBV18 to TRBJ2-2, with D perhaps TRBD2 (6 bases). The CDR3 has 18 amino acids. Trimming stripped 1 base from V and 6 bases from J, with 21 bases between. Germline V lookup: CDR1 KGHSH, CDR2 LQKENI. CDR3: CASSPRHPTSSAAGELFF. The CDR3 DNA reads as TGTGCCAGCTCACCACGGCACCCGACTAGTAGTGCTGCCGGGGAGCTGTTTTTT.

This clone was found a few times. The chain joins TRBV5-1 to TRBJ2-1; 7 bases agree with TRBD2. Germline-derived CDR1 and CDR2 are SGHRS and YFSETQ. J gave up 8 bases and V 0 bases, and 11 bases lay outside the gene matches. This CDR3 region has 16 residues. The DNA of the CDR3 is TGCGCCAGCAGCTTGGAAGCGGGACTGGCCGGCGATGAGCAGTTCTTC. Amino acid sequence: CASSLEAGLAGDEQFF.

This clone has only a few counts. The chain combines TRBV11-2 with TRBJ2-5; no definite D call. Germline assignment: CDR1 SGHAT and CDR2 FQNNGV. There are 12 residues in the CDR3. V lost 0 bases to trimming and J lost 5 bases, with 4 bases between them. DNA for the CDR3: TGTGCCAGCAGCTTAGATATTGAGACCCAGTACTTC. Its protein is CASSLDIETQYF.